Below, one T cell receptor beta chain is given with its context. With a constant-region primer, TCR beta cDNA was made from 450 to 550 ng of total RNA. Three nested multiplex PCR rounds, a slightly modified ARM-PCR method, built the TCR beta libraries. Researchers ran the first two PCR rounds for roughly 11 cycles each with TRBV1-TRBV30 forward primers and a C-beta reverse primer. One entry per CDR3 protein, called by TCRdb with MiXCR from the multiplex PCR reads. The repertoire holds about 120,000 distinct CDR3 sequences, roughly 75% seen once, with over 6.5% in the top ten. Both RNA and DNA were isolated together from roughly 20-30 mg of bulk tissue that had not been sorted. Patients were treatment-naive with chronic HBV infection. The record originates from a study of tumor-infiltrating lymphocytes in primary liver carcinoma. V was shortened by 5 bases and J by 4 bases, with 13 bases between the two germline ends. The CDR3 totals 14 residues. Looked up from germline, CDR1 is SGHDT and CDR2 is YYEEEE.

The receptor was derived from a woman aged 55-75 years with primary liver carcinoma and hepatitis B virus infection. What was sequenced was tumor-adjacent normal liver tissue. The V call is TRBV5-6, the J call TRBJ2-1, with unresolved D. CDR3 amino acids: CASRPGWWYNEQFF. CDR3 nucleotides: TGTGCCAGCAGACCGGGCTGGTGGTACAATGAGCAGTTCTTC.